This entry describes one T cell receptor (beta chain). Antigen unknown. Trimming left V 0 bases short and J 4 bases short, with 10 bases between. The V gene's germline CDR1 is SGDLS and CDR2 YYNGEE. The CDR3 runs to 14 residues. The sample originates from a study of cytomegalovirus exposure and HLA in healthy donors. Study results and caveats: While the bulk of TCR sequences proved rare, some public TCRs turned up in many donors. The study recorded some 160 TCR beta chains that were cytomegalovirus-associated.

Only in-frame clones appear in the TCRdb table, and some are missing; sequencing was by immunoSEQ multiplex PCR. The sample records just under 65,000 clones, just under 95% being singletons. The material sequenced was PBMCs. The receptor was derived from a woman aged 18 to 35 in good health and CMV-seropositive. V usage is TRBV9 and J usage is TRBJ1-2, with D possibly being TRBD1 (6 bases). For the CDR3, the DNA is TGTGCCAGCAGCGTAGCGGTGACAGGCTATGGCTACACCTTC. It is translated as CASSVAVTGYGYTF.